A single sample gave rise to the 18 T cell receptor beta chains below, sequenced in a study of blood T cell repertoires in COVID-19. This table comes from immunoSEQ multiplex PCR, and its TCRdb copy is limited to in-frame clones, with some not included. The profile shows 28,000 or so clones, around 93% of them singletons. The sequencing input was peripheral blood. The receptors here all came from a human donor in a cohort sampled during active COVID-19.

CDR3 sequence: CASSSSRLAGVNEQFF. Written as DNA, the CDR3 is TGTGCCAGCAGCTCCTCGAGACTAGCGGGGGTGAATGAGCAGTTCTTC. The chain carries TRBV7-2 and TRBJ2-1; 12 nucleotides line up with TRBD2. CDR3 length: 16 amino acids. With 4 bases clipped from V and 7 bases from J, the junction kept 8 bases outside the gene matches. Per germline, CDR1 SGHTA and CDR2 FQGNSA.

This rearrangement joins TRBV5-4 to TRBJ2-3; TRBD2 matches at 7 bases. With V trimmed by 4 bases and J by 2 bases, 10 bases remained unmatched. The CDR3 is made up of 16 amino acids. Germline CDR1 SGHNT, CDR2 YYREEE (reference sequence). For the CDR3, the DNA is TGTGCCAGCAGCCTGAAGCGGGGCCGACTCACAGATACGCAGTATTTT. This sequence encodes CASSLKRGRLTDTQYF. Combining the CDR3 with reference TRBV5-4 and TRBJ2-3 gives the whole variable domain ETGVTQSPTHLIKTRGQQVTLRCSSQSGHNTVSWYQQALGQGPQFIFQYYREEENGRGNFPPRFSGLQFPNYSSELNVNALELDDSALYLCASSLKRGRLTDTQYFGPGTRLTVL.

The V gene is TRBV4-1, the J gene TRBJ1-5; D unclear. Germline values: CDR1 MGHRA, CDR2 YSYEKL. The V end was cut by 3 bases, the J end by 5 bases, with 14 bases between. The CDR3 spans 15 residues. The CDR3 loop is CASSQSRAPHQPQHF. As DNA, the CDR3 is TGCGCCAGCAGCCAGAGTAGAGCCCCCCATCAGCCCCAGCATTTT.

The V and J genes are TRBV11-1 and TRBJ1-1, with 7 bases matching TRBD1. With 5 bases clipped from V and 7 bases from J, the junction kept 1 base outside the gene matches. The CDR3 runs to 11 residues. The V gene's germline CDR1 is SGHAT and CDR2 FQDESV (reference sequence). The CDR3 is CASSRDSEAFF. The CDR3 nucleotides are TGTGCCAGCAGCCGGGACAGTGAAGCTTTCTTT.

The chain couples TRBV7-9 to TRBJ1-1, with unresolved D. Germline V gives CDR1 SEHNR, CDR2 FQNEAQ (reference sequence). Trimming left V 1 base short and J 10 bases short, with 10 bases between. This CDR3 spans 12 amino acids. The CDR3 DNA is TGTGCCAGCAGCTTAGTAGGACTTGGAGCTTTCTTT. Translating gives CASSLVGLGAFF.

The chain has TRBV19 and TRBJ2-2, with a possible D match to TRBD1 (5 bases). V lost 4 bases and J lost 5, with 14 bases in between. The CDR3 is 15 residues long. The germline V gene has CDR1 LNHDA and CDR2 SQIVND (reference sequence). This CDR3 reads CASSSRQRGTGELFF. CDR3 DNA sequence: TGTGCCAGTAGTAGCCGACAGAGAGGAACCGGGGAGCTGTTTTTT. The whole variable domain, remainder taken from reference TRBV19 and TRBJ2-2, is DGGITQSPKYLFRKEGQNVTLSCEQNLNHDAMYWYRQDPGQGLRLIYYSQIVNDFQKGDIAEGYSVSREKKESFPLTVTSAQKNPTAFYLCASSSRQRGTGELFFGEGSRLTVL.

This clone was detected only a few times. CDR3 amino acids: CASTPTGTSGVGDTQYF. DNA of the CDR3: TGCGCCAGCACCCCAACGGGGACTAGCGGGGTTGGGGATACGCAGTATTTT. This sequence joins TRBV4-1 and TRBJ2-3; 13 nucleotides align to TRBD2. The CDR3 length is 17 residues. CDR1 and CDR2 (germline): MGHRA, YSYEKL. The J segment lost 6 bases and the V segment lost 7 bases, leaving 13 bases of the junction unmatched.

V gene TRBV7-9 combines with J gene TRBJ2-2, with D possibly matching TRBD1 (6 bases). The length of the CDR3 is 15 residues. Looked up from germline, CDR1 is SEHNR and CDR2 is FQNEAQ (reference sequence). V shed 6 bases and J shed 0 bases, with 11 bases lying between them. The CDR3 DNA follows: TGTGCCAGCAGATTACAGGGATCGAACACCGGGGAGCTGTTTTTT. Amino acids: CASRLQGSNTGELFF. Full variable domain (outside the CDR3, taken from reference TRBV7-9 and TRBJ2-2): DTGVSQNPRHKITKRGQNVTFRCDPISEHNRLYWYRQTLGQGPEFLTYFQNEAQLEKSRLLSDRFSAERPKGSFSTLEIQRTEQGDSAMYLCASRLQGSNTGELFFGEGSRLTVL.

The chain recombines TRBV19 with TRBJ2-5; 7 bases align to TRBD2. Germline values: CDR1 LNHDA, CDR2 SQIVND (reference sequence). The CDR3 is 13 amino acids. V lost 4 bases to trimming and J lost 4 bases; unmatched junction nucleotides: 3. The CDR3 DNA reads TGTGCCAGTAGTAGGAGGGAGGGAGAGACCCAGTACTTC. It specifies CASSRREGETQYF.

The chain combines TRBV28 with TRBJ1-2; 7 nucleotides align to TRBD1. Trimming at V came to 6 bases and at J to 2 bases, leaving 3 bases not matched to a gene. CDR3 length equals 13 residues. Looked up from germline, CDR1 is MDHEN and CDR2 is SYDVKM. DNA for the CDR3: TGTGCCAGCAGGACCAGGGGGAACTATGGCTACACCTTC. Residues: CASRTRGNYGYTF.

The chain links TRBV9 to TRBJ1-5; the match to TRBD1 covers 11 bases. The CDR3 length is 13 residues. Germline CDR1 SGDLS, CDR2 YYNGEE. V gave up 7 bases and J gave up 7 bases; unmatched junction bases: 4. The CDR3 DNA reads TGTGCCAGCGGACAGGGGGCCGGGCAGCCCCAGCATTTT. Protein product: CASGQGAGQPQHF.

The V gene is TRBV7-9, the J gene TRBJ1-1; possibly TRBD1 for D (6 bases). Germline V lookup: CDR1 SEHNR, CDR2 FQNEAQ (reference sequence). V dropped 6 bases and J dropped 1 base, with 15 bases sitting between them. This CDR3 contains 15 residues. CDR3 in DNA: TGTGCCAGCAGTGGGGCAAGGGGGAAGAACACTGAAGCTTTCTTT. Protein sequence: CASSGARGKNTEAFF.

CDR3 nucleotides: TGTGCTAGCCTTCGGGACTCGAACACTGAAGCTTTCTTT. Translation: CASLRDSNTEAFF. This sequence joins TRBV12-5 and TRBJ1-1; tentatively, D is TRBD1 (5 bases). Germline assignment: CDR1 LGHNT and CDR2 FRNRAP. Trimming shortened V by 9 bases and J by 1 base, and 12 bases separated the two germline ends. The CDR3 consists of 13 residues.

The chain couples TRBV7-2 to TRBJ2-1; 8 bases map to TRBD2. Germline-derived CDR1 and CDR2 are SGHTA and FQGNSA. This CDR3 spans 15 amino acids. Losses at the gene ends were 1 base for V and 4 bases for J; bases not matched to a gene: 3. CDR3 residues: CASSLEGTRYNEQFF. The CDR3 DNA reads as TGTGCCAGCAGCTTAGAGGGGACTAGGTACAATGAGCAGTTCTTC.

This clone is a singleton in its sample. The rearrangement links TRBV2 to TRBJ2-2; 9 bases align to TRBD1. CDR1 and CDR2 from the germline V gene are SNHLY and FYNNEI. V shed 2 bases and J 1 base; nucleotides not matched to a gene: 2. The CDR3 runs 16 residues. In nucleotides, the CDR3 is TGTGCCAGCAGTGAACGGGGACAGGGGAACACCGGGGAGCTGTTTTTT. This translates into CASSERGQGNTGELFF.

V gene TRBV5-1 combines with J gene TRBJ2-5; tentatively, D is TRBD2 (7 bases). Germline-derived CDR1 and CDR2 are SGHRS and YFSETQ. V lost 4 bases and J lost 3, with 19 bases in between. The CDR3 loop spans 16 amino acids. CDR3 coding DNA: TGCGCCAGCAGCCCCGGGGGAGGGGGAAGAAAAGAGACCCAGTACTTC. Translation: CASSPGGGGRKETQYF.

This chain connects TRBV5-8 to TRBJ1-2; TRBD1 matches 7 bases. J was trimmed by 6 bases and V by 2 bases; bases with no gene match: 7. The CDR3 is made up of 14 amino acids. The germline V gene has CDR1 SGHTS and CDR2 YDEGEE. The chain's CDR3 is CASSFRSGGNGYTF. As DNA, the CDR3 is TGTGCCAGCAGCTTCCGGTCAGGGGGAAATGGCTACACCTTC.

This chain links TRBV24-1 with TRBJ2-1; unclear D gene. Looked up from germline, CDR1 is KGHDR and CDR2 is SFDVKD. The CDR3 has 14 amino acids. V lost 0 bases and J 6 bases, leaving 8 bases between the germline ends. The CDR3 here is CATSDLAGTNEQFF. In DNA, the CDR3 is TGTGCCACCAGTGATTTGGCAGGAACCAATGAGCAGTTCTTC.